The 28 T cell receptor beta chains below come from one sample, sequenced in a study of cytomegalovirus exposure and HLA in healthy donors. Researchers ran the PCR with 60 Vbeta and 13 Jbeta primers. Sequencing used immunoSEQ multiplex PCR; TCRdb keeps in-frame clones, though not all of them. The sample lists over 55,000 clones, around 80% occurring once. Sequencing was carried out using PBMCs. Receptors originate from a male donor in good health and CMV-seronegative.

This chain's CDR3 is CASSQVRGATDTQYF. The DNA for the CDR3 is TGTGCCAGCAGCCAAGTTCGGGGGGCCACAGATACGCAGTATTTT. J is TRBJ2-3 and V is TRBV4-2; D perhaps matches TRBD2 (7 bases). CDR1 and CDR2 (germline): LGHNA, YNFKEQ. Trimming left V 1 base short and J 2 bases short, with 10 bases between. CDR3 length: 15 amino acids.

V and J are TRBV2 and TRBJ1-4, with D possibly TRBD1 on 5 matching bases. The CDR3 length is 13 residues. Germline CDR1 reads SNHLY; CDR2 reads FYNNEI. Between the trimmed V and J ends, which lost 9 bases and 8 bases, there was a span of 16 bases. The chain's CDR3 is CARAGLEGEKLFF. The CDR3 bases are TGTGCCAGAGCGGGACTTGAAGGGGAAAAACTGTTTTTT. Together with reference TRBV2 and TRBJ1-4, the CDR3 gives the full variable domain: EPEVTQTPSHQVTQMGQEVILRCVPISNHLYFYWYRQILGQKVEFLVSFYNNEISEKSEIFDDQFSVERPDGSNFTLKIRSTKLEDSAMYFCARAGLEGEKLFFGSGTQLSVL.

This clone was counted a single time. CDR3 DNA sequence: TGTGCCAGCAGCCGGGACAGGGCTAATGAAAAACTGTTTTTT. It yields the protein CASSRDRANEKLFF. The gene calls are TRBV7-2 and TRBJ1-4; 9 nucleotides agree with TRBD1. The V gene's germline CDR1 is SGHTA and CDR2 FQGNSA. The J segment lost 3 bases and the V segment lost 5 bases, leaving 1 base of the junction unmatched. CDR3 length: 14 residues.

The chain has TRBV29-1 and TRBJ1-2; 9 nucleotides agree with TRBD1. The CDR3 sequence is 16 residues long. Germline CDR1 reads SQVTM; CDR2 reads ANQGSEA. V gave up 7 bases and J gave up 7 bases; unmatched junction bases: 19. CDR3 nucleotides: TGCAGCGGATTTCGGCCTTCCGGGACAGGGAAAGGTGGCTACACCTTC. It is translated as CSGFRPSGTGKGGYTF. Full variable domain (missing parts from reference TRBV29-1 and TRBJ1-2): SAVISQKPSRDICQRGTSLTIQCQVDSQVTMMFWYRQQPGQSLTLIATANQGSEATYESGFVIDKFPISRPNLTFSTLTVSNMSPEDSSIYLCSGFRPSGTGKGGYTFGSGTRLTVV.

For the CDR3, the DNA is TGTGCCAGCAGTGAATTCCCGGGACAGGGGGTTACAGATACGCAGTATTTT. Amino acid sequence: CASSEFPGQGVTDTQYF. The chain uses TRBV25-1 and TRBJ2-3; TRBD1 aligns across 11 bases. This CDR3 region has 17 residues. Germline CDR1 reads MGHDK; CDR2 reads SYGVNS. With 1 base clipped from V and 3 bases from J, the junction kept 6 bases outside the gene matches.

The chain recombines TRBV9 with TRBJ2-7; 8 bases align to TRBD1. V dropped 3 bases and J dropped 3; count of bases not matched to a gene: 5. The CDR3 runs 14 residues. The germline gives CDR1 SGDLS, CDR2 YYNGEE. The CDR3, as DNA: TGTGCCAGCAGCGGGACAGGGTCCTACTACGAGCAGTACTTC. Protein sequence: CASSGTGSYYEQYF.

The gene calls are TRBV9 and TRBJ1-3; the D gene is possibly TRBD1 (6 bases). V was shortened by 0 bases and J by 1 base, with 11 bases between the two germline ends. Germline-derived CDR1 and CDR2 are SGDLS and YYNGEE. The CDR3 sequence is 16 residues long. The chain's CDR3 is CASSVGGLGSGNTIYF. DNA of the CDR3: TGTGCCAGCAGCGTAGGGGGGCTGGGTTCTGGAAACACCATATATTTT. The whole variable domain, remainder taken from reference TRBV9 and TRBJ1-3, is DSGVTQTPKHLITATGQRVTLRCSPRSGDLSVYWYQQSLDQGLQFLIQYYNGEERAKGNILERFSAQQFPDLHSELNLSSLELGDSALYFCASSVGGLGSGNTIYFGEGSWLTVV.

The chain has TRBV11-1 and TRBJ1-4; D unresolved. Germline CDR1 reads SGHAT; CDR2 reads FQDESV (reference sequence). This CDR3 is 13 amino acids long. Deletions cut 3 bases from V and 4 bases from J, with 6 bases between. CDR3 nucleotide sequence: TGTGCCAGCAGCTTGGGCTTTAATGAAAAACTGTTTTTT. It encodes CASSLGFNEKLFF. Full variable domain (remainder filled in from reference TRBV11-1 and TRBJ1-4): EAEVAQSPRYKITEKSQAVAFWCDPISGHATLYWYRQILGQGPELLVQFQDESVVDDSQLPKDRFSAERLKGVDSTLKIQPAELGDSAMYLCASSLGFNEKLFFGSGTQLSVL.

This chain joins TRBV7-9 and TRBJ2-6; 7 nucleotides align to TRBD1. J was trimmed by 0 bases and V by 3 bases; bases with no gene match: 5. The CDR3 spans 17 residues. Germline V gene sequence: CDR1 SEHNR, CDR2 FQNEAQ (reference sequence). CDR3 DNA: TGTGCCAGCAGCTTTGGCAACAGGGGCTCTGGGGCCAACGTCCTGACTTTC. Its translation: CASSFGNRGSGANVLTF. Full variable domain (remainder filled in from reference TRBV7-9 and TRBJ2-6): DTGVSQNPRHKITKRGQNVTFRCDPISEHNRLYWYRQTLGQGPEFLTYFQNEAQLEKSRLLSDRFSAERPKGSFSTLEIQRTEQGDSAMYLCASSFGNRGSGANVLTFGAGSRLTVL.

This clone was counted a few times. V and J are TRBV15 and TRBJ1-3, with D uncertain. CDR1 and CDR2 from the germline V gene are LNHNV and YYDKDF (reference sequence). Trimming stripped 5 bases from V and 7 bases from J, with 18 bases between. The CDR3 is 15 amino acids. CDR3 amino acids: CATSDQEGTANTIYF. CDR3 nucleotide sequence: TGTGCCACCAGCGACCAGGAAGGTACGGCGAACACCATATATTTT. The full variable domain, rest sourced from reference TRBV15 and TRBJ1-3, is DAMVIQNPRYQVTQFGKPVTLSCSQTLNHNVMYWYQQKSSQAPKLLFHYYDKDFNNEADTPDNFQSRRPNTSFCFLDIRSPGLGDTAMYLCATSDQEGTANTIYFGEGSWLTVV.

The chain couples TRBV4-3 to TRBJ1-2; TRBD1 is a possible D gene (5 bases). The germline V and J ends were trimmed by 2 bases and 4 bases, with 11 bases remaining between them. Germline lookup yields CDR1 LGHNA and CDR2 YSLEER. This CDR3 has 14 residues. The CDR3 spells CASSQLTDPYGYTF. DNA of the CDR3: TGCGCCAGCAGCCAATTGACAGACCCCTATGGCTACACCTTC.

The chain's CDR3 is CATMSGGGTDTQYF. The CDR3 bases are TGTGCCACCATGAGTGGCGGGGGTACAGATACGCAGTATTTT. The V and J genes are TRBV19 and TRBJ2-3; 7 positions match TRBD2. The CDR3 totals 14 residues. The J segment lost 3 bases and the V segment lost 10 bases, leaving 10 bases of the junction unmatched. Germline values: CDR1 LNHDA, CDR2 SQIVND (reference sequence).

The chain carries TRBV7-9 and TRBJ1-1; D uncertain. There are 13 residues in the CDR3. CDR1 is SEHNR, CDR2 FQNEAQ, per germline (reference sequence). Trimming took 2 bases from V and 1 from J, leaving 5 bases between them. The CDR3 DNA sequence: TGTGCCAGCAGCTTACAAGCGAACACTGAAGCTTTCTTT. It is translated as CASSLQANTEAFF.

J is TRBJ1-4 and V is TRBV5-4; tentatively, D is TRBD1 (6 bases). Germline CDR1 and CDR2: SGHNT and YYREEE (reference sequence). The CDR3 is 14 amino acids. Trimming cost V 4 bases and J 3 bases, with 10 bases left between them. This chain's CDR3 is CASSQDRSNEKLFF. In DNA form, the CDR3 reads TGTGCCAGCAGCCAAGACAGGTCTAATGAAAAACTGTTTTTT. Looking up the rest from reference TRBV5-4 and TRBJ1-4 gives the full variable domain: ETGVTQSPTHLIKTRGQQVTLRCSSQSGHNTVSWYQQALGQGPQFIFQYYREEENGRGNFPPRFSGLQFPNYSSELNVNALELDDSALYLCASSQDRSNEKLFFGSGTQLSVL.

This clone has only a few counts. V usage is TRBV30 and J usage is TRBJ1-5; D is unresolved. The CDR3 sequence is 13 residues long. Deletions cut 0 bases from V and 3 bases from J, with 6 bases between. Germline CDR1 reads GTSNPN; CDR2 reads SVGIG (reference sequence). The CDR3 DNA follows: TGTGCCTGGAGTGTCGGGGTCAATCAGCCCCAGCATTTT. As protein: CAWSVGVNQPQHF.

The V gene is TRBV14, the J gene TRBJ2-1, with 9 nucleotides matching TRBD1. J was trimmed by 5 bases and V by 4 bases; bases with no gene match: 6. The CDR3 length is 15 residues. Germline V gene data show CDR1 as SGHDN and CDR2 as FVKESK. The CDR3 here is CASSPVDRGHNEQFF. CDR3 coding DNA: TGTGCCAGCAGCCCAGTGGACAGGGGCCACAATGAGCAGTTCTTC.

This clone was observed a few times. This rearrangement joins TRBV19 to TRBJ2-7, with TRBD1 identical over 12 bases. Germline values: CDR1 LNHDA, CDR2 SQIVND (reference sequence). The CDR3 is made up of 14 amino acids. After removal of 5 bases from V and 5 bases from J, the junction contained 4 bases not matched to a gene. The CDR3 reads CASSPGTGGDEQYF. The CDR3 DNA reads TGTGCCAGTAGTCCTGGGACAGGGGGCGACGAGCAGTACTTC.

The chain joins TRBV18 to TRBJ1-5; the match to TRBD1 covers 9 bases. The trim removed 5 bases at V and 4 bases at J, leaving 6 bases unmatched. CDR1 KGHSH and CDR2 LQKENI come from the germline V gene. This CDR3 has 15 residues. DNA of the CDR3: TGTGCCAGCTCATCGTGGGACAGGGAAAATCAGCCCCAGCATTTT. Its translation: CASSSWDRENQPQHF.

The V and J genes are TRBV4-3 and TRBJ1-1; D possibly corresponds to TRBD1 (6 bases). The germline V gene has CDR1 LGHNA and CDR2 YSLEER. V shed 0 bases and J shed 0 bases, with 14 bases lying between them. The CDR3 contains 17 residues. The CDR3 spells CASSQDLAGAVNTEAFF. The CDR3 DNA is TGCGCCAGCAGCCAAGATCTCGCAGGGGCCGTGAACACTGAAGCTTTCTTT.

The chain has TRBV30 and TRBJ2-1, with 10 nucleotides matching TRBD2. The CDR3 length is 15 residues. Trimming removed 2 bases from V and 1 base from J; junction bases left unmatched: 2. Germline V gives CDR1 GTSNPN, CDR2 SVGIG (reference sequence). For the CDR3, the DNA is TGTGCCTGGAGTAGCGGGGGGGGGTCCTACAATGAGCAGTTCTTC. Translation: CAWSSGGGSYNEQFF.

The J gene is TRBJ2-7, the V gene TRBV9; tentatively, D is TRBD1 (6 bases). The germline V and J ends were trimmed by 0 bases and 5 bases, with 15 bases remaining between them. The CDR3 runs 15 residues. Germline V gene lookup returns CDR1 SGDLS and CDR2 YYNGEE. The CDR3 nucleotides read TGTGCCAGCAGCGTAGATAGCCAGGGGTTAGACGAGCAGTACTTC. It codes for CASSVDSQGLDEQYF. The variable domain in full, with the rest retrieved from reference TRBV9 and TRBJ2-7, is DSGVTQTPKHLITATGQRVTLRCSPRSGDLSVYWYQQSLDQGLQFLIQYYNGEERAKGNILERFSAQQFPDLHSELNLSSLELGDSALYFCASSVDSQGLDEQYFGPGTRLTVT.

This clone was recorded once. The chain couples TRBV5-5 to TRBJ2-3, with 12 positions matching TRBD2. The CDR3 contains 14 residues. The ends lost 5 bases at V and 12 bases at J; junction bases unmatched: 10. The germline V gene encodes CDR1 SGHKS and CDR2 YYEKEE (reference sequence). CDR3 protein: CASSPTSGGSHQYF. The DNA for the CDR3 is TGTGCCAGCAGTCCTACTAGCGGGGGGTCCCATCAGTATTTT. The whole variable domain, remainder taken from reference TRBV5-5 and TRBJ2-3, is DAGVTQSPTHLIKTRGQQVTLRCSPISGHKSVSWYQQVLGQGPQFIFQYYEKEERGRGNFPDRFSARQFPNYSSELNVNALLLGDSALYLCASSPTSGGSHQYFGPGTRLTVL.

The chain is built from TRBV13 and TRBJ1-3; D unclear. Trimming cost V 0 bases and J 0 bases, with 9 bases left between them. CDR3 size: 16 residues. CDR1 is PRHDT and CDR2 is FYEKMQ in the germline V gene (reference sequence). The chain's CDR3 is CASSLGPSVSGNTIYF. The CDR3 coding sequence is TGTGCCAGCAGCTTAGGCCCGAGTGTCTCTGGAAACACCATATATTTT.

V usage is TRBV7-9 and J usage is TRBJ1-1; 7 bases agree with TRBD1. V trimming: 5 bases; J trimming: 3 bases; junction bases outside the gene matches: 6. This CDR3 is built from 14 residues. Germline CDR1 reads SEHNR; CDR2 reads FQNEAQ (reference sequence). The DNA of the CDR3 is TGTGCCAGCAGCCAAGACAGGGTGGACACTGAAGCTTTCTTT. Translated, it gives CASSQDRVDTEAFF.

V usage is TRBV7-9 and J usage is TRBJ2-7; possibly TRBD1 for D (6 bases). The CDR3 covers 13 residues. The germline V gene has CDR1 SEHNR and CDR2 FQNEAQ (reference sequence). The V end lost 5 bases, the J end lost 3 bases, and 11 bases lay between the germline ends. CDR3 residues: CASSQQGSYEQYF. DNA for the CDR3: TGTGCCAGCAGCCAACAGGGAAGCTACGAGCAGTACTTC.

J is TRBJ2-2 and V is TRBV5-1; 9 nucleotides match TRBD1. V dropped 0 bases and J dropped 3; count of bases not matched to a gene: 3. Germline CDR1 and CDR2: SGHRS and YFSETQ. CDR3 length: 16 amino acids. CDR3 protein: CASSLVQGADTGELFF. Here the CDR3 DNA reads TGCGCCAGCAGCTTGGTACAGGGGGCTGACACCGGGGAGCTGTTTTTT.

The gene calls are TRBV6-5 and TRBJ2-3; D is uncertain. The CDR3 covers 15 residues. V dropped 6 bases and J dropped 3 bases, with 16 bases sitting between them. Germline V gives CDR1 MNHEY, CDR2 SVGAGI. CDR3 amino acids: CASSQAPIRTDTQYF. DNA for the CDR3: TGTGCCAGCAGCCAGGCCCCTATAAGGACAGATACGCAGTATTTT.

V and J are TRBV6-6 and TRBJ1-5, with D unclear. The CDR3 contains 16 residues. Germline V gives CDR1 MNHNY, CDR2 SVGAGI (reference sequence). Trimming removed 6 bases at V and 3 bases at J, with 18 bases between. Here the CDR3 reads CASSLPTRGINQPQHF. In DNA form, the CDR3 reads TGTGCCAGCAGCCTTCCGACCCGGGGTATCAATCAGCCCCAGCATTTT.